This TCR beta chain was recorded in a study of tumor-infiltrating lymphocytes in primary liver carcinoma. The investigators made TCR beta cDNA from 400 to 550 ng total RNA, using a constant-region primer. ARM-PCR, slightly modified, supplied the TCR beta libraries through three nested multiplex PCR rounds. With TRBV1-TRBV30 forward primers and a C-beta reverse primer, the first two PCR rounds were run for approximately 9 cycles each. Each CDR3 protein gets one entry after TCRdb re-called the multiplex PCR reads with MiXCR. The sample lists about 190,000 distinct CDR3 sequences, over 80% occurring once. For each extraction, RNA and DNA were obtained together from roughly 20-30 mg of unsorted bulk tissue. The sample holds many counts of this clonotype. The length of the CDR3 is 13 residues. Germline V gene data show CDR1 as MNHNS and CDR2 as SASEGT. V was trimmed by 4 bases and J by 1 base, leaving 7 bases between them.

The source material was tumor tissue from primary liver carcinoma. This sequence was found in a man aged 40-49 years with primary liver carcinoma and hepatitis B virus infection. V gene TRBV6-1 combines with J gene TRBJ1-1, with no clear D. The CDR3 here is CASSGWKNTEAFF. The CDR3 DNA is TGTGCCAGCAGTGGGTGGAAGAACACTGAAGCTTTCTTT.